The next 20 T cell receptor beta chains were all read from a single sample in a study of blood T cell repertoires in COVID-19. Clones were sequenced by immunoSEQ multiplex PCR, and TCRdb holds only the in-frame ones, with some missing. This table has approximately 240,000 clones, under 90% appearing once. Source material: peripheral blood. Source of these receptors: a woman in her fifties or sixties who had recovered from COVID-19.

There are a few counts of this clone. The V gene is TRBV2, the J gene TRBJ1-1; TRBD1 agrees at 9 bases. The V gene's germline CDR1 is SNHLY and CDR2 FYNNEI. J was trimmed by 8 bases and V by 2 bases; bases with no gene match: 6. This CDR3 region has 14 residues. In DNA, the CDR3 is TGTGCCAGCAGTGAATACGCCGGGACAGGGGAAGCTTTCTTT. Protein sequence: CASSEYAGTGEAFF.

The V call is TRBV2, the J call TRBJ2-7, with no clear D. V shed 10 bases and J shed 6 bases, with 16 bases lying between them. Germline V CDR1 and CDR2: SNHLY, FYNNEI. The CDR3 sequence is 12 residues long. The CDR3 loop reads CATADTSVEQYF. The CDR3 DNA is TGTGCCACTGCCGACACTTCGGTCGAGCAGTACTTC.

V usage is TRBV3-1 (or the pseudogene TRBV3-2) and J usage is TRBJ2-3, with a possible D match to TRBD2 (6 bases). The ends were cut back, 4 bases at V and 0 bases at J, with 14 bases in the middle. The CDR3 has 16 amino acids. From germline, CDR1 is LGHDT and CDR2 YNNKEL (reference sequence). CDR3: CASSLGLPSSTDTQYF. The CDR3 coding sequence is TGTGCCAGCAGCCTGGGACTTCCCTCTAGCACAGATACGCAGTATTTT.

This clone was counted only a few times. The J gene is TRBJ2-3, the V gene TRBV5-8; 9 positions agree with TRBD2. There are 15 residues in the CDR3. With 4 bases clipped from V and 0 bases from J, the junction kept 3 bases outside the gene matches. In germline, CDR1 is SGHTS, CDR2 YDEGEE. CDR3 bases: TGTGCCAGCAGCCTCGGACTAGCGAGCACAGATACGCAGTATTTT. Translating gives CASSLGLASTDTQYF.

The chain has TRBV2 and TRBJ2-1; D possibly corresponds to TRBD2 (5 bases). This CDR3 is 12 amino acids long. V gave up 7 bases and J gave up 10 bases, with 14 bases separating them. Germline CDR1 is SNHLY and CDR2 is FYNNEI. The CDR3: CASTVAGPEQFF. CDR3 nucleotides: TGTGCCAGCACCGTGGCGGGTCCCGAGCAGTTCTTC.

The V call is TRBV3-1 (or the pseudogene TRBV3-2), the J call TRBJ1-2, with a weak D call TRBD1 (6 bases). Trimming took 2 bases from V and 4 from J, leaving 11 bases between them. CDR3 size: 14 residues. CDR1 LGHDT and CDR2 YNNKEL come from the germline V gene (reference sequence). CDR3 in amino acids: CASSQYPRGYGYTF. CDR3 in DNA: TGTGCCAGCAGCCAATACCCCAGGGGCTATGGCTACACCTTC.

Only one count was recorded for this clone. The chain uses TRBV5-6 and TRBJ1-3; tentative D call: TRBD1 (6 bases). CDR3 length equals 16 residues. Between the trimmed V and J ends, which lost 4 bases and 4 bases, there was a span of 18 bases. From germline, CDR1 is SGHDT and CDR2 YYEEEE. CDR3 loop: CASSVRRDIEGNTIYF. The DNA of the CDR3 is TGTGCCAGCAGCGTGCGTCGGGACATAGAGGGAAACACCATATATTTT.

The chain has TRBV12-5 and TRBJ2-5; 7 bases are a match to TRBD1. Germline assignment: CDR1 LGHNT and CDR2 FRNRAP. With 6 bases clipped from V and 4 bases from J, the junction kept 11 bases outside the gene matches. The length of the CDR3 is 15 residues. As DNA, the CDR3 is TGTGCTAGTGGCGCGACAGGGTCAGCACGAGAGACCCAGTACTTC. Translating gives CASGATGSARETQYF.

CDR3: CASSAQGIGYTF. The CDR3 DNA reads TGTGCCAGCAGTGCCCAGGGTATCGGCTACACCTTC. The V and J genes are TRBV6-2 or TRBV6-3 and TRBJ1-2; maybe TRBD1 (5 bases). The CDR3 is made up of 12 amino acids. Between the trimmed V and J ends, which lost 5 bases and 8 bases, there was a span of 12 bases. Germline lookup yields CDR1 MNHEY and CDR2 SVGEGT.

This rearrangement joins TRBV20-1 to TRBJ1-4; D remains unclear. Trimming took off 3 bases at V and 7 bases at J, with 12 bases between the two ends. The CDR3 contains 13 residues. Germline CDR1 is DFQATT and CDR2 is SNEGSKA (reference sequence). The CDR3: CSASRPEGEKLFF. In nucleotides, the CDR3 is TGCAGTGCTAGTCGGCCAGAGGGTGAAAAACTGTTTTTT.

The gene calls are TRBV3-1 (or the pseudogene TRBV3-2) and TRBJ1-2; no firm D call. Trimming cost V 0 bases and J 8 bases, with 10 bases left between them. The germline V gene has CDR1 LGHDT and CDR2 YNNKEL (reference sequence). This CDR3 contains 13 residues. The CDR3 DNA reads as TGTGCCAGCAGCCAAGATCCGACGGGGGGCTACACCTTC. Protein: CASSQDPTGGYTF.

This chain connects TRBV29-1 to TRBJ2-3; 8 bases align to TRBD2. The CDR3 contains 15 residues. V was pared by 3 bases and J by 4 bases, with 9 bases of the junction left unmatched. Germline CDR1 SQVTM, CDR2 ANQGSEA. This chain's CDR3 is CSVEGRGGVSDTQYF. The CDR3, as DNA: TGCAGCGTTGAGGGACGGGGGGGCGTCTCAGATACGCAGTATTTT.

The chain joins TRBV18 to TRBJ2-1; 10 bases match TRBD2. Germline-derived CDR1 and CDR2 are KGHSH and LQKENI. CDR3 length: 18 residues. With V trimmed by 2 bases and J by 10 bases, 17 bases remained unmatched. The CDR3 loop reads CASSPSIAGGSTMIEQFF. DNA for the CDR3: TGTGCCAGCTCACCAAGTATAGCGGGGGGCTCTACAATGATCGAGCAGTTCTTC.

This sequence joins TRBV10-3 and TRBJ1-5, with D unresolved. CDR1 and CDR2 from the germline V gene are ENHRY and SYGVKD. V lost 3 bases and J 0 bases, leaving 3 bases between the germline ends. The CDR3 contains 13 residues. The CDR3 sequence: CAISDSSNQPQHF. The DNA of the CDR3 is TGTGCCATCAGTGACAGTAGCAATCAGCCCCAGCATTTT.

This chain joins TRBV19 and TRBJ1-2, with 10 bases aligning to TRBD1. The J segment lost 3 bases and the V segment lost 8 bases, leaving 9 bases of the junction unmatched. Germline V gene sequence: CDR1 LNHDA, CDR2 SQIVND (reference sequence). This CDR3 region has 15 residues. Here the CDR3 DNA reads TGTGCCAGTTCGACAGGGGGCTCTGTCGACTATGGCTACACCTTC. Protein sequence: CASSTGGSVDYGYTF.

CDR3 loop: CASSERGVSAKNIQYF. CDR3 sequence (DNA): TGTGCCAGCAGTGAGCGGGGGGTTTCAGCCAAAAACATTCAGTACTTC. The chain recombines TRBV6-1 with TRBJ2-4; TRBD2 aligns across 8 bases. The length of the CDR3 is 16 residues. The germline V gene has CDR1 MNHNS and CDR2 SASEGT. The junction had 4 bases not matched to a gene; V was cut back by 3 bases and J by 0 bases.

This rearrangement joins TRBV19 to TRBJ2-6, with 7 bases matching TRBD2. Looked up from germline, CDR1 is LNHDA and CDR2 is SQIVND (reference sequence). The CDR3 consists of 17 residues. V gave up 5 bases and J gave up 0 bases; unmatched junction bases: 7. CDR3 nucleotides: TGTGCCAGTAGTGTCCGGGGGGTCGGCTCTGGGGCCAACGTCCTGACTTTC. As protein: CASSVRGVGSGANVLTF. The whole variable domain, filled in from reference TRBV19 and TRBJ2-6, reads DGGITQSPKYLFRKEGQNVTLSCEQNLNHDAMYWYRQDPGQGLRLIYYSQIVNDFQKGDIAEGYSVSREKKESFPLTVTSAQKNPTAFYLCASSVRGVGSGANVLTFGAGSRLTVL.

This clone was seen only a few times. The chain is built from TRBV7-2 and TRBJ1-2; the D is unclear. Trimming stripped 1 base from V and 3 bases from J, with 9 bases between. The CDR3 consists of 14 residues. In germline, CDR1 is SGHTA, CDR2 FQGNSA. The CDR3 loop is CASSLGAGYYGYTF. Written as DNA, the CDR3 is TGTGCCAGCAGCTTAGGGGCGGGGTACTATGGCTACACCTTC.

This chain uses TRBV6-6 with TRBJ2-3; TRBD2 matches 7 bases. CDR1 and CDR2 (germline): MNHNY, SVGAGI (reference sequence). The CDR3 contains 18 residues. After removal of 6 bases from V and 0 bases from J, the junction contained 15 bases not matched to a gene. The CDR3 DNA sequence: TGTGCCAGCAGCCGAGACTATAGGACTAGTCCGAGCACAGATACGCAGTATTTT. Translated, it gives CASSRDYRTSPSTDTQYF.

The rearrangement joins TRBV6-5 to TRBJ1-2; D may be TRBD1 (6 bases). V lost 5 bases to trimming and J lost 7 bases, with 17 bases between them. Germline V gene data show CDR1 as MNHEY and CDR2 as SVGAGI. The CDR3 runs 14 residues. CDR3 sequence: CASSQDRGPGGYTF. The CDR3 DNA follows: TGTGCCAGCAGTCAGGACAGAGGGCCGGGTGGCTACACCTTC.